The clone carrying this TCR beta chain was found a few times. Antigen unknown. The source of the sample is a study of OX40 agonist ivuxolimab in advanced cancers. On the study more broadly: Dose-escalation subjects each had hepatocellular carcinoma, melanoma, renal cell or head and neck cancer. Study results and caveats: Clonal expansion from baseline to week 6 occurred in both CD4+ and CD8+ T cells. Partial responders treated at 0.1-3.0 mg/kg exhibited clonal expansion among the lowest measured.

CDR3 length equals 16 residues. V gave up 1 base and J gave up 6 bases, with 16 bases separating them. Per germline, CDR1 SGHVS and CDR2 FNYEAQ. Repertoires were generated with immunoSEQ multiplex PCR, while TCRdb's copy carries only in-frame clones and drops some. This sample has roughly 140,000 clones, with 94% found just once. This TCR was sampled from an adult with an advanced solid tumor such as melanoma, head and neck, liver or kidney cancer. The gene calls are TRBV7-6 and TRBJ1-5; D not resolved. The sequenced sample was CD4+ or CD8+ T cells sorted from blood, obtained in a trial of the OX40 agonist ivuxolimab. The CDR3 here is CASSLEVGAIVQPQHF. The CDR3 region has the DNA TGTGCCAGCAGCTTAGAAGTAGGTGCCATCGTTCAGCCCCAGCATTTT. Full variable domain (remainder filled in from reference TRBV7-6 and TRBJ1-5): GAGVSQSPRYKVTKRGQDVALRCDPISGHVSLYWYRQALGQGPEFLTYFNYEAQQDKSGLPNDRFSAERPEGSISTLTIQRTEQRDSAMYRCASSLEVGAIVQPQHFGDGTRLSIL.